The T cell receptor (beta chain) under discussion was sequenced for a study of T cell repertoires in cytomegalovirus infection. Study results and caveats: HLA-C-restricted TCR beta clonotypes specific for CMV led the ex vivo response.

CDR3 length equals 14 residues. The junction had 6 bases not matched to a gene; V was cut back by 4 bases and J by 5 bases. The germline V gene has CDR1 SGDLS and CDR2 YYNGEE. Each CDR3 protein is one row after TCRdb ran MiXCR on the reads. The table has approximately 490,000 distinct CDR3 sequences, about 11% seen once; the top ten hold roughly 10%. The sample holds many counts of this clonotype. Antigen unknown. Sequenced input: PBMCs. The source is a human donor in good health (CMV status not recorded). Some clones in this sample may be carry-over from other donors' samples. The chain recombines TRBV9 with TRBJ2-1; 7 bases agree with TRBD2. CDR3 coding DNA: TGTGCCAGCAGCACCCCGGGAGGCCACAATGAGCAGTTCTTC. It yields the protein CASSTPGGHNEQFF.